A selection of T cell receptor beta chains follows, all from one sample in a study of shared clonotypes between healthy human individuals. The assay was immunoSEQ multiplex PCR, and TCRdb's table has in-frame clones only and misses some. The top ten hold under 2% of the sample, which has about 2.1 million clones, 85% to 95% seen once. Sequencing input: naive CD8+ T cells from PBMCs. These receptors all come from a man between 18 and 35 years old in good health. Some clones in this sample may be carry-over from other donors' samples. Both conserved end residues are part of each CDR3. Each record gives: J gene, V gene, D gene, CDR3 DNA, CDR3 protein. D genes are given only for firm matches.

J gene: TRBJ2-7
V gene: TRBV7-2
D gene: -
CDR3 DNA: TGTGCCAGCAGCACCCCCCCGACTATCTCTACCGAGCAGTACTTC
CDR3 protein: CASSTPPTISTEQYF

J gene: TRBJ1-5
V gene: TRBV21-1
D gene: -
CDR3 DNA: TGTGCCAGCACCAAAAGGGGGGGGGCGAATCAGCCCCAGCATTTT
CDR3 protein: CASTKRGGANQPQHF

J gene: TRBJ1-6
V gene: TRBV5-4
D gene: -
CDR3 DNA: TGTGCCAGCAGCTTGGCCGTTGCGGGGCATGACTCACCCCTCCACTTT
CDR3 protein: CASSLAVAGHDSPLHF

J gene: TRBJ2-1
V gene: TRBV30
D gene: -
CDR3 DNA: TGTGTATGGGCTAGCGCTTATATTAACAATGAGCAGTTCTTC
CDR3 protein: CVWASAYINNEQFF

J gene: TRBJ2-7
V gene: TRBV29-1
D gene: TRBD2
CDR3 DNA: TGCAGCGTTGAAATTGTCGGGACTAGCGATTACGAGCAGTACTTC
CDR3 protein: CSVEIVGTSDYEQYF

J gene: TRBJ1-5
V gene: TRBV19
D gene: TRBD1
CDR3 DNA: TGTGCCAGTAGTATAGACGCAGGGGGCAGTCAGCCCCAGCATTTT
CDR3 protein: CASSIDAGGSQPQHF

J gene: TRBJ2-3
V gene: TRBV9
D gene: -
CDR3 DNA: TGTGCCAGCAGCCGACTAGGCGTGGGACTGGATACGCAGTATTTT
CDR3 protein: CASSRLGVGLDTQYF

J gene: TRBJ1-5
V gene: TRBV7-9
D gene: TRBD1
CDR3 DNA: TGTGCCAGCAGCCCGGATGACAGGGAACCCAATCAGCCCCAGCATTTT
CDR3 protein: CASSPDDREPNQPQHF

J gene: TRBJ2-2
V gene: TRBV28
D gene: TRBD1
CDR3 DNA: TGTGCCAGCAGTTCCGGGACAGGGGGCCGGGAGCTGTTTTTT
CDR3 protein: CASSSGTGGRELFF

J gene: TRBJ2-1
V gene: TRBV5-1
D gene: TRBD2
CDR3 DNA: TGCGCCAGCAGCTCACTGCTAGCGGGAGGGGGAAAGGCCTACAATGAGCAGTTCTTC
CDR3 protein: CASSSLLAGGGKAYNEQFF

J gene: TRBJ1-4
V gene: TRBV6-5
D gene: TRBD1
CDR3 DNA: TGTGCCAGCAGTTCCCTGACAGGGTCTAATGAAAAACTGTTTTTT
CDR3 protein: CASSSLTGSNEKLFF

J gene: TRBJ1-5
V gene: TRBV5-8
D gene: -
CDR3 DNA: TGTGCCAGCAGCTGGGGGGGACACCCTCAGGGTCAGCCCCAGCATTTT
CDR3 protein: CASSWGGHPQGQPQHF

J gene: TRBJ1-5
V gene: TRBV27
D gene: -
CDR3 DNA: TGTGCCAGCAGTTCAGGACTTCCCACCTACAATCAGCCCCAGCATTTT
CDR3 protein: CASSSGLPTYNQPQHF

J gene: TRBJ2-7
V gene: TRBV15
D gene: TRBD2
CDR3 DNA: TGTGCCACCAGCGTTATGACTAGCGGGAATCACGAGCAGTACTTC
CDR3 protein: CATSVMTSGNHEQYF

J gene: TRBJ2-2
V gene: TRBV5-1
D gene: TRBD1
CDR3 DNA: TGCGCCAGCAGCTCACGAGGGACAGGGGGCCCGTCCGGGGAGCTGTTTTTT
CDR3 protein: CASSSRGTGGPSGELFF

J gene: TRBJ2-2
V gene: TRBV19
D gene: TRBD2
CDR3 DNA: TGTGCCAGTAGTACCAACTCCGGGACTAGCGGCCTAGCCCCTAACACCGGGGAGCTGTTTTTT
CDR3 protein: CASSTNSGTSGLAPNTGELFF

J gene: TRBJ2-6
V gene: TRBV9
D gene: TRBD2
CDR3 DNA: TGTGCCAGCAGCCCCGGGGGAGGGGCCGGGGCCAACGTCCTGACTTTC
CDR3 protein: CASSPGGGAGANVLTF

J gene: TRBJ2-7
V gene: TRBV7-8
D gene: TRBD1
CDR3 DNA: TGTGCCAGCAGCTACCGGACAGGCGGCTACGAGCAGTACTTC
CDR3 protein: CASSYRTGGYEQYF